This TCR beta chain was obtained from a study of Tregs in tolerant kidney transplant recipients (dated by TCRdb to between 2018 and 2021). Regarding the complete study: TCRbeta sequencing was used in the study to identify donor-specific regulatory T cells before combined kidney and bone marrow transplantation, and the identified cells were then tracked after transplant.

The junction shows trimming of 1 base on V and 4 bases on J, plus 11 bases between the germline ends. From the cysteine through the phenylalanine, the CDR3 covers 14 amino acids. Only the CDR3 part of the read is kept: 42 bases, read in frame from the first base. Based on the germline V gene (reference sequence), the CDR1 and CDR2 sequences are GTSNPN and SVGIG. To note about this clone: The antigen it recognizes is unknown. No base quality values were provided; no much bigger clone lies one nucleotide off.

Paper-wide results and their limitations: The most biologically relevant and donor-specific TCRbeta repertoire appeared to be identified by expanding Tregs with activated donor B cells. PCR primers changed over time for some patients, so nucleotide-level comparison across those patients' samples was not possible. Although technical replication error seemed to be minimal, the question of biological reproducibility was not addressed directly. Donor-specific Treg expansion exceeded global Treg expansion in tolerant patients, suggesting antigen-driven rather than nonspecific expansion. The study was constrained by small patient numbers, and validation of the findings is required in larger populations and under other immunosuppression protocols.

Related donors were used in the transplants with nonmyeloablative bone marrow transplantation, and mixed chimerism was transient in the human trials. Thawed PBMCs were FACS-sorted into unstimulated Tregs (CD4+CD25+CD127-), CD4+ non-Tregs (CD4+CD25-), CD4 cells and CD8 cells. Patients were several combined kidney and bone marrow transplant recipients from the ITN036ST trial, and only these trial subjects had samples available. Healthy control blood was processed to PBMCs by Ficoll density gradient and cryopreserved, and patient PBMCs were collected before and after transplant. For TCRbeta CDR3 sequencing, genomic DNA was extracted from sorted cells using the QIAGEN DNeasy Blood and Tissue Kit. Through immunoSEQ, high-throughput TCRbeta CDR3 sequencing was done commercially, including PCR amplification with internal controls and bias correction. For the original study's pipeline: A unique productive TCRbeta sequence was defined by the CDR3 nucleotide sequence when primers matched, and otherwise by the CDR3 amino acid sequence together with the Vbeta and Jbeta genes. Sorting error was corrected by removing sequences shared between sorted populations at a frequency ratio of 2:1 or less, and the remaining shared sequences were assigned to the higher population. Donor-reactive sequences were defined as at least 5-fold expanded in CFSE-low cells versus unstimulated cells, with frequency of at least 0.01% in CFSE-low cells. Repertoire divergence was quantified by Jensen-Shannon divergence using the top 100 TCRbeta sequences ranked by frequency. For any sample with multiple sequencing runs, sorting error was corrected in each run separately before the runs were pooled. TCRdb stores this immuneACCESS table with in-frame sequences only. Part of the clones is absent; in the studies checked, under half of the shortfall reflects unresolved V genes, and no reason is known for the rest. That table furnishes V, J and clone size, whereas the DNA furnished D and trimming. For this sample the table gives roughly 50,000 clones, of which roughly nine tenths were detected only once. About 14% of the sample goes to the ten largest clones.

Recombination linked TRBV30 to TRBJ2-1; D gene: possibly TRBD2, on 6 matching bases. The sample in question was CD8+ T cells from blood (PBMCs), obtained 12 months after the transplant. The sequence came from a human patient who received a combined kidney and bone marrow transplant. After a transplant, not all T cells may be the patient's own; some may come from the graft donor. The CDR3 region has the sequence CAWSEVADYNEQFF. The DNA sequence is as follows: TGTGCCTGGAGTGAGGTAGCGGATTACAATGAGCAGTTCTTC. With the portions outside the CDR3 filled from the reference TRBV30 and TRBJ2-1 genes, the complete variable region becomes SQTIHQWPATLVQPVGSPLSLECTVEGTSNPNLYWYRQAAGRGLQLLFYSVGIGQISSEVPQNLSASRPQDRQFILSSKKLLLSDSGFYLCAWSEVADYNEQFFGPGTRLTVL.